The 18 T cell receptor beta chains in this list originate from one sample, sequenced in a study of breast tumors, draining lymph nodes, adjacent tissues. TCRdb analysed the multiplex PCR reads with MiXCR anew, one entry per CDR3 protein. Here the sample spans approximately 45,000 distinct CDR3 sequences, 23% being singletons. The sequenced sample was breast tumor tissue. These receptors all come from a female donor with breast cancer. Some clones in this sample may be carry-over from other donors' samples.

A few counts support this clonotype. The rearrangement links TRBV6-2 or TRBV6-3 to TRBJ1-2; D is ambiguous. CDR3 size: 15 residues. Germline CDR1 reads MNHEY; CDR2 reads SVGEGT. Trimming removed 5 bases at V and 4 bases at J, with 17 bases between. The chain's CDR3 is CASSNGPSGGYGYTF. The DNA of the CDR3 is TGTGCCAGCAGTAACGGGCCCTCCGGTGGCTATGGCTACACCTTC.

To note about this clonotype: One end of the junction is discordant with germline, which a read error may explain. V is TRBV7-9 and J is TRBJ2-1; TRBD2 aligns across 8 bases. The CDR3 extends over 14 amino acids. Germline CDR1 reads SEHNR; CDR2 reads FQNEAQ (reference sequence). CDR3 sequence reads: CACRPAGVNHEQFF. The CDR3 DNA is TGTGCCTGCAGGCCAGCGGGAGTCAACCATGAGCAGTTCTTC.

This clonotype has ten or more counts. The V call is TRBV20-1, the J call TRBJ2-7, with unresolved D. CDR1 and CDR2 from the germline V gene are DFQATT and SNEGSKA (reference sequence). Trimming removed 3 bases from V and 7 bases from J, with 7 bases in between. The CDR3 consists of 10 residues. The CDR3, as DNA: TGCAGTGCTAGGTTGTGGGAGCAGTACTTC. Amino acids: CSARLWEQYF.

This clonotype has more than one count but fewer than ten. The V gene is TRBV2, the J gene TRBJ2-4; D unclear. Germline loops: CDR1 SNHLY, CDR2 FYNNEI. The CDR3 contains 14 residues. V dropped 6 bases and J dropped 0 bases, with 9 bases sitting between them. CDR3 DNA: TGTGCCAGCAGAGACACGCTAGCCAAAAACATTCAGTACTTC. It translates to CASRDTLAKNIQYF. The variable domain in full, with the rest retrieved from reference TRBV2 and TRBJ2-4, is EPEVTQTPSHQVTQMGQEVILRCVPISNHLYFYWYRQILGQKVEFLVSFYNNEISEKSEIFDDQFSVERPDGSNFTLKIRSTKLEDSAMYFCASRDTLAKNIQYFGAGTRLSVL.

Ten or more counts support this clonotype. V usage is TRBV2 and J usage is TRBJ2-7; TRBD1 is a possible D gene (6 bases). The CDR3 extends over 14 amino acids. Trimming pared 1 base from V and 3 bases from J, leaving 10 bases between. Per the germline V gene, CDR1 is SNHLY and CDR2 is FYNNEI. The CDR3 loop is CASSEGLQGYEQYF. CDR3 coding DNA: TGTGCCAGCAGTGAAGGGCTACAGGGCTACGAGCAGTACTTC.

This clonotype has ten or more counts. V usage is TRBV20-1 and J usage is TRBJ2-7; D gene unclear. Germline CDR1 reads DFQATT; CDR2 reads SNEGSKA (reference sequence). V was trimmed by 0 bases and J by 0 bases, leaving 12 bases between them. The CDR3 runs to 15 residues. CDR3: CSARDPKLGSYEQYF. The CDR3 region has the DNA TGCAGTGCTAGAGACCCTAAGCTAGGCTCCTACGAGCAGTACTTC.

In its sample, this clonotype was seen many times. V gene TRBV5-6 combines with J gene TRBJ2-7; 9 positions match TRBD2. V dropped 6 bases and J dropped 2; count of bases not matched to a gene: 6. Germline lookup yields CDR1 SGHDT and CDR2 YYEEEE. This CDR3 has 14 amino acids. The CDR3 nucleotides are TGTGCCAGCATGGGGCTAGCGGGGACCTACGAGCAGTACTTC. Residues: CASMGLAGTYEQYF. Full variable domain (remainder filled in from reference TRBV5-6 and TRBJ2-7): DAGVTQSPTHLIKTRGQQVTLRCSPKSGHDTVSWYQQALGQGPQFIFQYYEEEERQRGNFPDRFSGHQFPNYSSELNVNALLLGDSALYLCASMGLAGTYEQYFGPGTRLTVT.

Details on this clonotype: Being one base from a much bigger clone, this may be a read error. The chain links TRBV6-6 to TRBJ1-3, with a tentative D call TRBD1 (5 bases). The CDR3 covers 18 residues. Per the germline V gene, CDR1 is MNHNY and CDR2 is SVGAGI (reference sequence). The CDR3, as DNA: TGTGCCAGCAGTTACTCGGGTAGGGGAACTCCCTCTGGATACACCATATATTTT. Translation: CASSYSGRGTPSGYTIYF.

This clonotype was picked up many times. The chain couples TRBV2 to TRBJ2-7; TRBD1 matches at 9 bases. V lost 4 bases and J lost 3; bases outside the gene matches: 4. The CDR3 loop spans 14 amino acids. Germline loops: CDR1 SNHLY, CDR2 FYNNEI. As DNA, the CDR3 is TGTGCCAGCAGTGCCGGGACAGGGCGCTACGAGCAGTACTTC. It yields the protein CASSAGTGRYEQYF.

CDR3 sequence (DNA): TGTGCCAGCAGCCAAGATTTTTGGTCCGGGGAGCTGTTTTTT. Residues: CASSQDFWSGELFF. The J gene is TRBJ2-2, the V gene TRBV3-1; no definite D call. The CDR3 totals 14 residues. V gave up 0 bases and J gave up 6 bases, with 8 bases separating them. The germline CDR1 and CDR2 sequences are LGHDT and YNNKEL (reference sequence).

The chain employs TRBV20-1 and TRBJ1-1; D remains ambiguous. Germline lookup yields CDR1 DFQATT and CDR2 SNEGSKA (reference sequence). V dropped 6 bases and J dropped 1 base, with 6 bases sitting between them. The CDR3 runs 11 residues. The CDR3 DNA reads as TGCAGTGCCACTCGGAACACTGAAGCTTTCTTT. It yields the protein CSATRNTEAFF.

V usage is TRBV6-5 and J usage is TRBJ1-3; no firm D call. The CDR3 runs to 16 residues. Germline CDR1 reads MNHEY; CDR2 reads SVGAGI. V lost 0 bases to trimming and J lost 0 bases, with 9 bases between them. The CDR3 DNA reads TGTGCCAGCAGTTACTCCCAGAGGTTCTCTGGAAACACCATATATTTT. Its translation is CASSYSQRFSGNTIYF.

This chain connects TRBV5-4 to TRBJ2-7, with D hard to call. Trimming stripped 3 bases from V and 0 bases from J, with 7 bases between. Germline CDR1 SGHNT, CDR2 YYREEE (reference sequence). CDR3 length: 13 amino acids. CDR3 coding DNA: TGTGCCAGCAGCTGGGATAACTCCTACGAGCAGTACTTC. It encodes CASSWDNSYEQYF.

Comments on this clonotype: A clone one base away is much larger, so this may be a read error. V and J are TRBV20-1 and TRBJ2-1; TRBD2 is a possible D gene (6 bases). Deletions cut 3 bases from V and 3 bases from J, with 9 bases between. Germline CDR1 DFQATT, CDR2 SNEGSKA (reference sequence). CDR3 length equals 13 residues. This CDR3 reads CSARSDYYNEQFF. CDR3 nucleotide sequence: TGCAGTGCTAGGTCGGACTACTACAATGAGCAGTTCTTC.

There are a few counts of this clonotype. The chain employs TRBV5-1 and TRBJ2-1; D may be TRBD2 (8 bases). The ends were cut back, 2 bases at V and 5 bases at J, with 20 bases in the middle. The CDR3 runs to 17 residues. Germline-derived CDR1 and CDR2 are SGHRS and YFSETQ. CDR3 in DNA: TGCGCCAGCAGCTTTAGGCAGGGACTAGGGGGCCACAATGAGCAGTTCTTC. It translates to CASSFRQGLGGHNEQFF.

This clonotype was counted ten times or more. V and J are TRBV7-8 and TRBJ1-5; D remains unclear. CDR3 size: 14 residues. Trimming took off 2 bases at V and 4 bases at J, with 9 bases between the two ends. CDR1 is SGHVS and CDR2 is FQNEAQ in the germline V gene. The CDR3 is CASSLRLVNQPQHF. CDR3 nucleotides: TGTGCCAGCAGCTTACGATTAGTAAATCAGCCCCAGCATTTT. Full variable domain (remainder filled in from reference TRBV7-8 and TRBJ1-5): GAGVSQSPRYKVAKRGQDVALRCDPISGHVSLFWYQQALGQGPEFLTYFQNEAQLDKSGLPSDRFFAERPEGSVSTLKIQRTQQEDSAVYLCASSLRLVNQPQHFGDGTRLSIL.

Regarding this clonotype: Just one base apart from a much larger clone, this may be a read error. The chain is built from TRBV19 and TRBJ2-1; TRBD2 matches at 14 bases. The CDR3 covers 19 residues. Germline V gene data show CDR1 as LNHDA and CDR2 as SQIVND (reference sequence). This CDR3 is CASSPTGTSGGSSYNEQLF. The CDR3 DNA sequence: TGTGCCAGTAGTCCAACCGGGACTAGCGGGGGAAGCTCCTACAATGAGCAGCTCTTC.

This clonotype was seen at least ten times. The genes are TRBV7-9 and TRBJ2-2; D gene ambiguous. V was clipped by 5 bases and J by 1 base, with 17 bases between them. CDR3 length: 17 amino acids. Germline V gene data show CDR1 as SEHNR and CDR2 as FQNEAQ (reference sequence). In DNA form, the CDR3 reads TGTGCCAGCAGCCCCGCCTCCGGGCCTCGGAACACCGGGGAGCTGTTTTTT. Its translation is CASSPASGPRNTGELFF.